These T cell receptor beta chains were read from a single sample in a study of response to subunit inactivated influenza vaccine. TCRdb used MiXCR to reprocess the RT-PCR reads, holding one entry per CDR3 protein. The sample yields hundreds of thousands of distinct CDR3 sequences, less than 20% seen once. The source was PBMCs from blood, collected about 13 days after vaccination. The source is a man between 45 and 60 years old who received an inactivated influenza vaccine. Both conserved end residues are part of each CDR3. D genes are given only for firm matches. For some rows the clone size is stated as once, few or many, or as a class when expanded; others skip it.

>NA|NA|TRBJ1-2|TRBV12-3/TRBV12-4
CASSLTTMEGYTF
TGTGCCAGCAGTTTAACGACAATGGAGGGCTACACCTTC
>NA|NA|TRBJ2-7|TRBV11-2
CASSLGREHRVEQYF
TGTGCCAGCAGCTTAGGACGAGAGCACAGGGTCGAGCAGTACTTC
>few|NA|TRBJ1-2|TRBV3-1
CASRDYYGYTF
TGTGCCAGCCGAGACTACTATGGCTACACCTTC
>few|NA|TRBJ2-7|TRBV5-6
CASSLVPGAKYEQYF
TGTGCCAGCAGCTTGGTTCCGGGGGCTAAATACGAGCAGTACTTC
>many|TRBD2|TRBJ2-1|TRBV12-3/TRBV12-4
CASSLTGTSGQRQFF
TGTGCCAGCAGTTTAACCGGGACTAGCGGGCAAAGGCAATTCTTC
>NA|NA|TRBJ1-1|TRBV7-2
CASSRSTFNTEAFF
TGTGCCAGCAGCCGTTCGACTTTCAACACTGAAGCTTTCTTT
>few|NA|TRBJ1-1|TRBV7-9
CASSPRSGTEAFF
TGTGCCAGCAGCCCCCGGAGTGGGACTGAAGCTTTCTTT
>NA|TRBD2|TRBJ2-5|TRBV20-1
CSAQLAGKETQYF
TGCAGTGCCCAACTAGCGGGGAAAGAGACCCAGTACTTC
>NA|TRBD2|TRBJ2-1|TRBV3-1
CASSQITSGFFSYNEQFF
TGTGCCAGCAGCCAAATCACTAGCGGGTTTTTCTCCTACAATGAGCAGTTCTTC
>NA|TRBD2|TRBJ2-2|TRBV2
CASKLSGRGAGELFF
TGTGCCAGCAAGTTGAGCGGGAGAGGGGCCGGGGAGCTGTTTTTT
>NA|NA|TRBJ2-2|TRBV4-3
CASSQDHRTGELFF
TGCGCCAGCAGCCAAGATCATAGAACCGGGGAGCTGTTTTTT
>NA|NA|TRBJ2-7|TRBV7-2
CASSLVAGSEQYF
TGTGCCAGCAGCTTAGTTGCCGGTTCCGAGCAGTACTTC
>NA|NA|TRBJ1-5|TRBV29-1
CSVAQGRQQPQHF
TGCAGCGTTGCCCAGGGGCGCCAGCAGCCCCAGCATTTT
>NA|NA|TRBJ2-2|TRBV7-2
CASSLRPGESGELFF
TGTGCCAGCAGCTTACGGCCCGGGGAATCCGGGGAGCTGTTTTTT
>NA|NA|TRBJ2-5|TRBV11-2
CASSLPHGGEGTQYF
TGTGCCAGCAGCCTTCCCCACGGGGGAGAAGGGACCCAGTACTTC
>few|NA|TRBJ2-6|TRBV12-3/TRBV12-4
CASSLLFIWEQESSGANVLTF
TGTGCCAGCAGTTTATTATTTATATGGGAACAGGAGAGCTCTGGGGCCAACGTCCTGACTTTC
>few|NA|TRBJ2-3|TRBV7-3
CASSLRTRRDTQYF
TGTGCCAGCAGCTTACGGACCCGACGGGATACGCAGTATTTT
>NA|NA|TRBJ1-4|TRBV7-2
CASSLGLGKLFF
TGTGCCAGCAGCCTTGGACTTGGAAAACTGTTTTTT
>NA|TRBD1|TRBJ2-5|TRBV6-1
CASSPQGGQGVVYF
TGTGCCAGCAGTCCCCAAGGGGGACAGGGGGTTGTGTACTTC
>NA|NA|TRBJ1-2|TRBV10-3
CAISLWDGKEGYTF
TGTGCCATCAGTCTCTGGGACGGGAAAGAGGGCTACACCTTC
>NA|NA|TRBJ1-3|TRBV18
CASSLQTYRGTGNTIYF
TGTGCCAGCTCGCTTCAAACCTACCGGGGTACTGGAAACACCATATATTTT
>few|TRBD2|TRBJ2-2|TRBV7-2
CASSLAPSGVATGELFF
TGTGCCAGCAGCTTAGCTCCAAGCGGGGTTGCCACCGGGGAGCTGTTTTTT
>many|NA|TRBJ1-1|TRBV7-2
CASSLAQGHSTEAFF
TGTGCCAGCAGCTTAGCGCAAGGTCATAGCACTGAAGCTTTCTTT
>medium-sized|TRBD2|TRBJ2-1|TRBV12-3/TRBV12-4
CAFSFGPVGGRIPYNEQFF
TGTGCCTTCAGTTTCGGGCCTGTCGGCGGGAGGATACCCTACAATGAGCAGTTCTTC
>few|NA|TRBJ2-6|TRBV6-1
CASRDTSSGANVLTF
TGTGCCAGCAGGGACACCAGCTCTGGGGCCAACGTCCTGACTTTC
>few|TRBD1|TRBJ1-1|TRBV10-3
CAIRFGQGAMAEAFF
TGTGCCATCAGATTTGGCCAGGGGGCTATGGCTGAAGCTTTCTTT
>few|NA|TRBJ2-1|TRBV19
CASGLGEQFF
TGTGCCAGTGGACTGGGTGAGCAGTTCTTC
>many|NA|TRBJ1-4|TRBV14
CASSQGVYEKLFF
TGTGCCAGCAGCCAGGGAGTATATGAAAAACTGTTTTTT
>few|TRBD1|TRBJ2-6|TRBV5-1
CASSPWTGANSGANVLTF
TGCGCCAGCAGCCCCTGGACAGGGGCCAACTCTGGGGCCAACGTCCTGACTTTC
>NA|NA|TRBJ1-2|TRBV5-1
CASSLSQDYGYTF
TGCGCCAGCAGCTTGTCACAGGACTATGGCTACACCTTC
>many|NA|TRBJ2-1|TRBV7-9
CASSAGTAYNEQFF
TGTGCCAGCAGCGCCGGGACGGCCTACAATGAGCAGTTCTTC